The 2 T cell receptor beta chains below all came from one sample that was sequenced in a study of blood T cells in healthy people across ages. A second PCR of roughly 6 to 12 cycles used a sample-barcoded 5' primer and a J-beta primer mix. Via MiXCR, TCRdb re-called the 5' RACE reads, giving one row per CDR3 protein. The sample lists hundreds of thousands of distinct CDR3 sequences, 53% occurring once. Sample: blood. The receptors come from a man older than 75 in good health.

The chain joins TRBV11-1 to TRBJ2-2; a weak D match, TRBD2 (6 bases). The CDR3 length is 15 residues. Germline V gene data show CDR1 as SGHAT and CDR2 as FQDESV (reference sequence). The germline V and J ends were trimmed by 7 bases and 0 bases, with 12 bases remaining between them. DNA for the CDR3: TGTGCCAGCACCCTGGCGGGGTCGAACACCGGGGAGCTGTTTTTT. This codes for CASTLAGSNTGELFF.

This clonotype has just a few counts. V gene TRBV6-2 or TRBV6-3 combines with J gene TRBJ2-7; the D is unclear. The V end was cut by 2 bases, the J end by 0 bases, with 8 bases between. Germline loops: CDR1 MNHEY, CDR2 SVGEGT. The CDR3 runs to 14 residues. CDR3 DNA: TGTGCCAGCAGTTACCGAGACGGCTCCTACGAGCAGTACTTC. This codes for CASSYRDGSYEQYF.